Presented here are 23 T cell receptor beta chains from one specimen sequenced in a study of cytomegalovirus exposure and HLA in healthy donors. The data were produced by immunoSEQ multiplex PCR, yet TCRdb's version contains in-frame clones alone and is incomplete. This sample has roughly 150,000 clones, with 80% to 85% found just once. The sample comprised PBMCs. All receptors come from a man aged 25-45 years in good health and CMV-seropositive.

The rearrangement joins TRBV27 to TRBJ1-1; TRBD1 aligns across 7 bases. Trimming cost V 6 bases and J 0 bases; bases outside gene matches: 4. Germline CDR1 and CDR2: MNHEY and SMNVEV (reference sequence). The CDR3 loop spans 14 amino acids. In DNA, the CDR3 is TGTGCCAGCAGGTTGACAGGGCTGAACACTGAAGCTTTCTTT. Residues: CASRLTGLNTEAFF.

V usage is TRBV30 and J usage is TRBJ2-1; weak D call: TRBD1 (5 bases). Germline-derived CDR1 and CDR2 are GTSNPN and SVGIG (reference sequence). The length of the CDR3 is 12 residues. V was shortened by 2 bases and J by 12 bases, with 14 bases between the two germline ends. CDR3 nucleotides: TGTGCCTGGAGTTCAAGACCGCAGGGGCAGTTCTTC. It codes for CAWSSRPQGQFF.

In this sample, this clone turned up once. The chain is built from TRBV28 and TRBJ2-2; the D gene is possibly TRBD1 (6 bases). This CDR3 region has 15 residues. Germline CDR1 reads MDHEN; CDR2 reads SYDVKM. Between the trimmed V and J ends, which lost 5 bases and 4 bases, there was a span of 14 bases. For the CDR3, the DNA is TGTGCCAGCAGTCGGCAGGGGTTGGGCACCGGGGAGCTGTTTTTT. Amino acids: CASSRQGLGTGELFF.

This rearrangement joins TRBV5-1 to TRBJ2-1; D might be TRBD2 (6 bases). This CDR3 region has 15 residues. V was cut by 4 bases and J by 1 base, with 12 bases left in between. The V gene's germline CDR1 is SGHRS and CDR2 YFSETQ. In DNA, the CDR3 is TGCGCCAGCAGCCCGGGACTGCAATCCTACAATGAGCAGTTCTTC. As protein: CASSPGLQSYNEQFF.

This sequence joins TRBV6-5 and TRBJ1-2; weak D call: TRBD1 (6 bases). The V gene lost 0 bases and the J gene lost 8 bases, with 13 bases spanning the gap. The CDR3 extends over 14 amino acids. Germline CDR1 reads MNHEY; CDR2 reads SVGAGI. In DNA form, the CDR3 reads TGTGCCAGCAGTTACTCTGGGGGACACAGCGGCTACACCTTC. Translation gives CASSYSGGHSGYTF.

Written as DNA, the CDR3 is TGCGCCAGCACCGAGGGACAGAAAAACACTGAAGCTTTCTTT. It yields the protein CASTEGQKNTEAFF. This sequence joins TRBV10-1 and TRBJ1-1, with TRBD1 identical over 7 bases. CDR3 size: 14 residues. Per germline, CDR1 WNHNN and CDR2 SYGVQD (reference sequence). V shed 7 bases, J shed 2 bases, and the junction held 7 bases outside the gene matches.

This clone was seen many times. This sequence joins TRBV30 and TRBJ2-7, with a tentative D call TRBD1 (6 bases). The CDR3 contains 11 residues. V gave up 5 bases and J gave up 4 bases, with 9 bases separating them. Germline CDR1 is GTSNPN and CDR2 is SVGIG (reference sequence). CDR3 sequence (DNA): TGTGCCTGGGTAACAGGGTACGAGCAGTACTTC. Translated: CAWVTGYEQYF.

The chain is built from TRBV11-2 and TRBJ2-2; no firm D call. With 0 bases removed from V and 1 base from J, the gap between germline ends came to 6 bases. The CDR3 has 15 amino acids. Germline CDR1 SGHAT, CDR2 FQNNGV. The CDR3: CASSLDGLNTGELFF. DNA for the CDR3: TGTGCCAGCAGCTTAGATGGGCTGAACACCGGGGAGCTGTTTTTT.

V gene TRBV11-3 combines with J gene TRBJ2-2; 12 bases are shared with TRBD1. From germline, CDR1 is SGHNT and CDR2 YENEEA. The V segment lost 4 bases and the J segment 0 bases; nucleotides outside the gene matches: 6. The CDR3 runs 18 residues. The CDR3 sequence: CASSSFGTGGPNTGELFF. In DNA, the CDR3 is TGTGCCAGCAGCTCGTTCGGGACAGGGGGCCCGAACACCGGGGAGCTGTTTTTT. Looking up the rest from reference TRBV11-3 and TRBJ2-2 gives the full variable domain: EAGVVQSPRYKIIEKKQPVAFWCNPISGHNTLYWYLQNLGQGPELLIRYENEEAVDDSQLPKDRFSAERLKGVDSTLKIQPAELGDSAVYLCASSSFGTGGPNTGELFFGEGSRLTVL.

The chain links TRBV11-2 to TRBJ2-7; TRBD2 agrees at 9 bases. Unmatched junction bases numbered 9, after V lost 4 bases and J lost 5 bases. This CDR3 spans 15 amino acids. The germline V gene encodes CDR1 SGHAT and CDR2 FQNNGV. CDR3 protein: CASSSPGLARHEQYF. CDR3 coding DNA: TGTGCCAGCAGCTCCCCGGGACTAGCTAGACACGAGCAGTACTTC.

This clone was picked up one time. The CDR3 is CASSPPNREQFF. CDR3 sequence (DNA): TGTGCCAGTAGTCCCCCCAACAGGGAGCAGTTCTTC. The genes are TRBV19 and TRBJ2-1; possible D gene TRBD1, 5 bases. V was cut by 5 bases and J by 10 bases, with 12 bases left in between. The CDR3 contains 12 residues. The V gene's germline CDR1 is LNHDA and CDR2 SQIVND (reference sequence).

CDR3 loop: CASSPLTEFSTEAFF. In DNA, the CDR3 is TGTGCCAGCAGTCCCTTGACAGAGTTTTCCACTGAAGCTTTCTTT. J is TRBJ1-1 and V is TRBV28; maybe TRBD1 (5 bases). Germline lookup yields CDR1 MDHEN and CDR2 SYDVKM. The CDR3 is 15 amino acids. Deletions cut 5 bases from V and 4 bases from J, with 17 bases between.

The chain recombines TRBV4-2 with TRBJ2-3; 8 bases match TRBD1. Per germline, CDR1 LGHNA and CDR2 YNFKEQ. Trimming removed 2 bases from V and 4 bases from J; junction bases left unmatched: 5. This CDR3 is 15 amino acids long. DNA for the CDR3: TGTGCCAGCAGCCAATCGACACAGGGGGCAGATACGCAGTATTTT. Translated: CASSQSTQGADTQYF.

The CDR3 coding sequence is TGTGCCAGCAGCTCCGCGAAGAGCTCCTACAATGAGCAGTTCTTC. It yields the protein CASSSAKSSYNEQFF. The J gene is TRBJ2-1, the V gene TRBV5-4; D call uncertain. The CDR3 contains 15 residues. The V end was cut by 3 bases, the J end by 0 bases, with 10 bases between. Germline loops: CDR1 SGHNT, CDR2 YYREEE (reference sequence).

The chain uses TRBV28 and TRBJ2-4; D is ambiguous. Germline CDR1 is MDHEN and CDR2 is SYDVKM. V dropped 3 bases and J dropped 7 bases, with 10 bases sitting between them. The CDR3 spans 13 residues. In DNA, the CDR3 is TGTGCCAGCAGTTTGCTAGGTAGGAACATTCAGTACTTC. As protein: CASSLLGRNIQYF.

V gene TRBV4-1 combines with J gene TRBJ1-5, with D possibly matching TRBD1 (5 bases). This CDR3 region has 16 residues. Germline CDR1 MGHRA, CDR2 YSYEKL. V dropped 5 bases and J dropped 5 bases, with 19 bases sitting between them. CDR3 region: CASSAEQGLVHQPQHF. The CDR3 DNA follows: TGCGCCAGCAGCGCCGAGCAGGGTCTAGTTCATCAGCCCCAGCATTTT.

The chain has TRBV28 and TRBJ1-4; no reliable D call. V gave up 10 bases and J gave up 4 bases, with 16 bases separating them. Per the germline V gene, CDR1 is MDHEN and CDR2 is SYDVKM. The CDR3 loop spans 14 amino acids. The DNA of the CDR3 is TGTGCCACCCAGACCCGGCAGGTTAATGAAAAACTGTTTTTT. Protein product: CATQTRQVNEKLFF. Filled out from reference TRBV28 and TRBJ1-4, the complete variable domain reads DVKVTQSSRYLVKRTGEKVFLECVQDMDHENMFWYRQDPGLGLRLIYFSYDVKMKEKGDIPEGYSVSREKKERFSLILESASTNQTSMYLCATQTRQVNEKLFFGSGTQLSVL.

This clone was observed a single time. The V and J genes are TRBV18 and TRBJ1-5; TRBD1 aligns across 7 bases. V lost 5 bases and J lost 7; bases outside the gene matches: 8. The CDR3 consists of 14 residues. Per germline, CDR1 KGHSH and CDR2 LQKENI. DNA for the CDR3: TGTGCCAGCTCAATTGACAGGGTTAGACAGCCCCAGCATTTT. Protein sequence: CASSIDRVRQPQHF.

The chain has TRBV5-1 and TRBJ2-3, with D possibly being TRBD1 (7 bases). CDR1 and CDR2 (germline): SGHRS, YFSETQ. Trimming stripped 2 bases from V and 4 bases from J, with 14 bases between. The CDR3 contains 15 residues. CDR3 bases: TGCGCCAGCAGCTTATGGAGGGGGCAGGCAGATACGCAGTATTTT. Translation gives CASSLWRGQADTQYF.

The chain recombines TRBV9 with TRBJ1-6; D gene unclear. Germline lookup yields CDR1 SGDLS and CDR2 YYNGEE. Trimming removed 0 bases at V and 10 bases at J, with 14 bases between. The CDR3 is 15 amino acids. Here the CDR3 reads CASSVGSRPESPLHF. DNA of the CDR3: TGTGCCAGCAGCGTAGGTAGCCGTCCGGAGTCACCCCTCCACTTT.

CDR3 nucleotide sequence: TGCAGCGTTGAACAGGCCCGGAACACTGAAGCTTTCTTT. It encodes CSVEQARNTEAFF. The chain joins TRBV29-1 to TRBJ1-1; unclear D gene. Per germline, CDR1 SQVTM and CDR2 ANQGSEA. The V and J ends lost 2 bases and 1 base respectively, with 8 bases between them. The CDR3 spans 13 residues.

The chain employs TRBV18 and TRBJ2-7; 8 positions match TRBD1. Germline V gene lookup returns CDR1 KGHSH and CDR2 LQKENI. The CDR3 spans 15 residues. The V segment lost 4 bases and the J segment 0 bases; nucleotides outside the gene matches: 5. CDR3 sequence: CASSLRTGSSYEQYF. The DNA for the CDR3 is TGTGCCAGCTCACTACGGACAGGGAGCTCCTACGAGCAGTACTTC.

The chain is built from TRBV7-3 and TRBJ1-2, with 7 bases that match TRBD1. With V trimmed by 5 bases and J by 4 bases, 10 bases remained unmatched. The germline CDR1 and CDR2 sequences are SGHTA and FQGTGA. This CDR3 has 15 residues. The CDR3 protein is CASSPGTDPRYGYTF. CDR3 nucleotide sequence: TGTGCCAGCAGCCCTGGGACAGACCCACGCTATGGCTACACCTTC.